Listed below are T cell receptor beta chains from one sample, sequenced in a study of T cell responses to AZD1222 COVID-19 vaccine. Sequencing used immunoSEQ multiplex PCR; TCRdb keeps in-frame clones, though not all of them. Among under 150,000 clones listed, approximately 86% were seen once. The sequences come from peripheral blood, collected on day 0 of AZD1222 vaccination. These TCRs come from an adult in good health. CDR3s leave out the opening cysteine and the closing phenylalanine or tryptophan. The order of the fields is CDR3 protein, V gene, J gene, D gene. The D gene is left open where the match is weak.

AWSAAIVNQPQH	TRBV30	TRBJ1-5	NA
ASSQGQGAYEQY	TRBV6-5	TRBJ2-7	TRBD1
ASSHGGLEQY	TRBV3-1/TRBV3-2	TRBJ2-7	NA
AWKVSGGTDTQY	TRBV30	TRBJ2-3	TRBD2
AWRRRAGGATDTQY	TRBV30	TRBJ2-3	TRBD2
ASKLQASSSGNTIY	TRBV19	TRBJ1-3	NA
SAGGDTEAF	TRBV20-1	TRBJ1-1	NA
ASSSRRGYETQY	TRBV7-2	TRBJ2-5	NA
ASSAEGAKGYT	TRBV2	TRBJ1-2	TRBD1
AWTPGGYGYT	TRBV30	TRBJ1-2	NA
ASTSKGGRGQETQY	TRBV23-1	TRBJ2-5	NA
ASSALEAISGNTIY	TRBV2	TRBJ1-3	NA
ASSLGGRVNTEAF	TRBV5-1	TRBJ1-1	NA
ASSFQGQETQY	TRBV7-2	TRBJ2-5	NA
ASSLGFRDGGYT	TRBV7-2	TRBJ1-2	NA
ASSQFTSQGDIQY	TRBV3-1/TRBV3-2	TRBJ2-4	NA
ASSYGGLPEAF	TRBV5-6	TRBJ1-1	NA
AVRVGSPLH	TRBV30	TRBJ1-6	NA
ASSLFQGGGQPQH	TRBV2	TRBJ1-5	TRBD1
ASSERQGADTQY	TRBV5-6	TRBJ2-3	TRBD1
AIRPPNQNTEAF	TRBV10-3	TRBJ1-1	NA
ATSGGLGNTEAF	TRBV15	TRBJ1-1	NA
ASIRGGAGAPEAF	TRBV2	TRBJ1-1	NA
ASSGSTGDYSYEQY	TRBV11-2	TRBJ2-7	NA
ATSARWVTGSSYEQY	TRBV24-1	TRBJ2-7	NA
ASRNLPPGTSGRRSYNEQF	TRBV2	TRBJ2-1	TRBD2
ASTGLMNTEAF	TRBV6-5	TRBJ1-1	NA
ASRLTGGGGYT	TRBV28	TRBJ1-2	TRBD1
ASSQAGTKGLETQY	TRBV4-2	TRBJ2-5	NA
ASGPPAPSYEQY	TRBV12-5	TRBJ2-7	NA
ATSDPTGFRNEQF	TRBV24-1	TRBJ2-1	TRBD1
ASSLLSGGPKNIQY	TRBV28	TRBJ2-4	TRBD2
ASSLSAIETQY	TRBV12-3/TRBV12-4	TRBJ2-5	NA
ASSYAGVAATEAF	TRBV6-5	TRBJ1-1	NA
ASSLADRTPYEQY	TRBV5-4	TRBJ2-7	NA
ASRIDSTDTQY	TRBV7-9	TRBJ2-3	NA
ASRSLESYNEQF	TRBV5-4	TRBJ2-1	NA
ASSAGAASYEQY	TRBV19	TRBJ2-7	NA
ASSSTGARGTEAF	TRBV5-1	TRBJ1-1	NA
ASSRQGAGETQY	TRBV2	TRBJ2-5	TRBD1
ASSLATTGDNAF	TRBV5-1	TRBJ1-1	TRBD1
ASSPLGTSGGQGEQF	TRBV11-2	TRBJ2-1	TRBD2
ATQYQETQY	TRBV2	TRBJ2-5	NA
ASSLIGQDTYGYT	TRBV7-3	TRBJ1-2	TRBD1
ASSVAEDTQY	TRBV9	TRBJ2-3	NA
ASSQGFGSYEQY	TRBV3-1/TRBV3-2	TRBJ2-7	NA
ASSPQIQETQY	TRBV12-3/TRBV12-4	TRBJ2-5	NA
ASSYYHRDPLRSSGNTIY	TRBV6-2/TRBV6-3	TRBJ1-3	NA